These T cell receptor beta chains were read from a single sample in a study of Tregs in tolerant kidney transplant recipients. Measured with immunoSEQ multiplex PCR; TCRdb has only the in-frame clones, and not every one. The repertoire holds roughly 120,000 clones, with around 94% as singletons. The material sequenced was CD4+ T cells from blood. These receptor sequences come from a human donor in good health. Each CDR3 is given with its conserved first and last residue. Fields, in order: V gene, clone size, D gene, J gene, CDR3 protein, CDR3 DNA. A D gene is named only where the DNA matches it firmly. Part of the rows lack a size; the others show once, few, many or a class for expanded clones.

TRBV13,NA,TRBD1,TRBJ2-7,CASSSPHRGPVTYEQYF,TGTGCCAGCAGCTCTCCCCACAGGGGGCCCGTTACTTACGAGCAGTACTTC
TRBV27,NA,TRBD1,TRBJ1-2,CASSPIRGRVGNYGYTF,TGTGCCAGCAGTCCAATCAGGGGGCGCGTAGGGAACTATGGCTACACCTTC
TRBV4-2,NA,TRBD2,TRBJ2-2,CASSPILDSGGAGPGELFF,TGTGCCAGCAGCCCCATCCTCGACAGCGGGGGGGCCGGTCCCGGGGAGCTGTTTTTT
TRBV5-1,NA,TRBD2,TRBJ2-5,CASRSGLAGAQETQYF,TGCGCCAGCAGATCCGGACTAGCGGGAGCCCAAGAGACCCAGTACTTC
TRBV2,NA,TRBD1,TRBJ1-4,CASSPQGAGEKLFF,TGTGCCAGCAGTCCCCAGGGGGCAGGGGAAAAACTGTTTTTT
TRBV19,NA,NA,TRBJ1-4,CASSILGQNEKLFF,TGTGCCAGTAGTATATTGGGACAAAACGAAAAACTGTTTTTT
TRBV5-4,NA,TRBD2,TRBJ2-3,CASSFGLAGPGGTDTQYF,TGTGCCAGCAGCTTTGGGCTAGCGGGCCCAGGGGGCACAGATACGCAGTATTTT
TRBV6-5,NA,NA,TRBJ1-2,CASSSVNYGYTF,TGTGCCAGCAGTTCAGTTAACTATGGCTACACCTTC
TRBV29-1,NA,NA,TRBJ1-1,CSVEGAYGLGAFF,TGCAGCGTTGAAGGGGCCTACGGGCTGGGAGCTTTCTTT
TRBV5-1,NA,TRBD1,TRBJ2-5,CASSPGDRANQETQYF,TGCGCCAGCAGCCCGGGGGACAGGGCCAACCAAGAGACCCAGTACTTC
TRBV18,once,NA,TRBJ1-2,CASSQGLDYGYTF,TGTGCCAGCTCACAGGGGCTCGACTATGGCTACACCTTC